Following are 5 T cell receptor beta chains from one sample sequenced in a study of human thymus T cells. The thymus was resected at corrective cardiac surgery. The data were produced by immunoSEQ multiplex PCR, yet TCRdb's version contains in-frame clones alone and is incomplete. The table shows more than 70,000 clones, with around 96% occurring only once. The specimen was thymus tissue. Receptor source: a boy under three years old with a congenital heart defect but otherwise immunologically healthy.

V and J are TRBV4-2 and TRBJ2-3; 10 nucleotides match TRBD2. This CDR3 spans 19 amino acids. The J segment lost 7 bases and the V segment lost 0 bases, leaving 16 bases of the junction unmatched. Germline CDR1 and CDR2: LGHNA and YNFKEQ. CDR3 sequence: CASSQDSLAGVLRRHTQYF. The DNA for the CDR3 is TGTGCCAGCAGCCAAGACTCGCTAGCGGGGGTTCTTCGCAGGCATACGCAGTATTTT.

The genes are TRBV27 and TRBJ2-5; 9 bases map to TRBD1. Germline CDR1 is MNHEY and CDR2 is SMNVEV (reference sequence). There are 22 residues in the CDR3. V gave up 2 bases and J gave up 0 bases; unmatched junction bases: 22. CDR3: CASSLGSKTGTGIGVYQETQYF. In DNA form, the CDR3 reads TGTGCCAGCAGTTTAGGCAGCAAAACCGGGACAGGGATTGGGGTGTACCAAGAGACCCAGTACTTC.

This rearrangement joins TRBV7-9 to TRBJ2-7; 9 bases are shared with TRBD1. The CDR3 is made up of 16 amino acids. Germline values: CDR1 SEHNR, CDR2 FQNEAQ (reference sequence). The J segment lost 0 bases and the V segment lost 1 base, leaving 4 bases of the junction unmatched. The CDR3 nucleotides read TGTGCCAGCAGCTTAGAGCGGGACAGGGACTCCTACGAGCAGTACTTC. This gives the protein CASSLERDRDSYEQYF.

The CDR3 spells CASSQGAASNYEQYF. Here the CDR3 DNA reads TGCGCCAGCAGCCAAGGGGCAGCGAGTAACTACGAGCAGTACTTC. This sequence joins TRBV4-1 and TRBJ2-7; D is unresolved. Trimming stripped 1 base from V and 3 bases from J, with 13 bases between. The CDR3 extends over 15 amino acids. Germline CDR1 is MGHRA and CDR2 is YSYEKL.

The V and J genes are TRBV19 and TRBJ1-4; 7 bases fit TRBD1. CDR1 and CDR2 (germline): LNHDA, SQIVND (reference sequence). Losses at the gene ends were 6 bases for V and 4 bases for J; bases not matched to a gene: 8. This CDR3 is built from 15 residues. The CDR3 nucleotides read TGTGCCAGTAGGATCACCGGGACAGATAATGAAAAACTGTTTTTT. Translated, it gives CASRITGTDNEKLFF.